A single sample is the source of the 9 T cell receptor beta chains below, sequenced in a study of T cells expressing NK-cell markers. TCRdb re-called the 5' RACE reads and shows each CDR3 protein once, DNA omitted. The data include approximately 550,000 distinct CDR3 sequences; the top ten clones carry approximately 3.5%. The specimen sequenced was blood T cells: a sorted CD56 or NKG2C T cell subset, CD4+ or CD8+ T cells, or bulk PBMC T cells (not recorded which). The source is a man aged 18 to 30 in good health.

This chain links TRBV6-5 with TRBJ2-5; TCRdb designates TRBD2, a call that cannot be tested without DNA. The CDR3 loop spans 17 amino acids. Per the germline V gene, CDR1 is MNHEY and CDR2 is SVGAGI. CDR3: CASSYGAGGLSGETQYF.

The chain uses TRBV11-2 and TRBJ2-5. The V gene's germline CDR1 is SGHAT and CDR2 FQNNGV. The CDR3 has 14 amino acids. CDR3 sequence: CASSLSDLGETQYF.

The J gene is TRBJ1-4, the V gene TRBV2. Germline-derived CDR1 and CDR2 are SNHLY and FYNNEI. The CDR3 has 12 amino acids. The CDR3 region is CASSDQGEKLFF.

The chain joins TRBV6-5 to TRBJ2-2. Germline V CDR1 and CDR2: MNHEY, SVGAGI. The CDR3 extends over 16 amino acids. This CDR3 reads CASSYALSSVSGELFF.

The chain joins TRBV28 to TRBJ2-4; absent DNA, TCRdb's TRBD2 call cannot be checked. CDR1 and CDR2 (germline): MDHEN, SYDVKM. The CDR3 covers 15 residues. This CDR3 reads CASSSPSGVKNIQYF.

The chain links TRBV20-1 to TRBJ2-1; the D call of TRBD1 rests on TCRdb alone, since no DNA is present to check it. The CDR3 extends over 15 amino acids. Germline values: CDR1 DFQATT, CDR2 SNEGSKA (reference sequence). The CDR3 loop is CSARVTTLKGQRQFF.

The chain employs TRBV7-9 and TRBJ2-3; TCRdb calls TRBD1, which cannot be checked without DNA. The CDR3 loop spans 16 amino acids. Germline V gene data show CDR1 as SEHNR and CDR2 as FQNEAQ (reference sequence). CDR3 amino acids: CASSSDRSYHADTQYF.

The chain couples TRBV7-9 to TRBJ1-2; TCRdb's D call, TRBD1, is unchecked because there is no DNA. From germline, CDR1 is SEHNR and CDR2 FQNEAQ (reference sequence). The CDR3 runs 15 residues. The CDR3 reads CASSFRAGMNYGYTF.

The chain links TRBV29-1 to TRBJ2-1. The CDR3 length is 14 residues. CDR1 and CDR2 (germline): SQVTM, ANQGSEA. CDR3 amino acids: CSVAPGARNNEQFF.